This T cell receptor (beta chain) was identified in a study of T-cell reconstitution after alpha-beta-depleted transplantation in children. TCRbeta library construction was performed incorporating unique molecular identifiers. TCRdb reprocessed the PCR reads via MiXCR and lists one record per CDR3 protein. The sample includes approximately 520,000 distinct CDR3 sequences, roughly 11% seen only once; the top ten take around 13%. Whole-study findings and limits: At one year after transplant, newly produced T cells mostly accounted for T-cell counts and diversity. Reportedly, roughly two months post-transplant, alpha-beta T cells arose from several hundred expanded graft clones.

This clonotype has more than one count but fewer than ten. The antigen remains undetermined. CDR1 and CDR2 (germline): SEHNR, FQNEAQ (reference sequence). V lost 3 bases to trimming and J lost 0 bases, with 17 bases between them. The CDR3 runs to 17 residues. The chain recombines TRBV7-9 with TRBJ1-1; D perhaps matches TRBD1 (5 bases). The sample in question was PBMCs, mostly from graft donor cells, obtained 180 days after TCRalphabeta/CD19-depleted stem cell transplant. This clonotype originated in a female patient aged 2-15 years who had a stem cell transplant for aplastic anemia, so the T cells may come from the graft donor. Here the CDR3 DNA reads TGTGCCAGCAGCTTCGGGACCTGGGTCAGCATGAACACTGAAGCTTTCTTT. It codes for CASSFGTWVSMNTEAFF. Together with reference TRBV7-9 and TRBJ1-1, the CDR3 gives the full variable domain: DTGVSQNPRHKITKRGQNVTFRCDPISEHNRLYWYRQTLGQGPEFLTYFQNEAQLEKSRLLSDRFSAERPKGSFSTLEIQRTEQGDSAMYLCASSFGTWVSMNTEAFFGQGTRLTVV.